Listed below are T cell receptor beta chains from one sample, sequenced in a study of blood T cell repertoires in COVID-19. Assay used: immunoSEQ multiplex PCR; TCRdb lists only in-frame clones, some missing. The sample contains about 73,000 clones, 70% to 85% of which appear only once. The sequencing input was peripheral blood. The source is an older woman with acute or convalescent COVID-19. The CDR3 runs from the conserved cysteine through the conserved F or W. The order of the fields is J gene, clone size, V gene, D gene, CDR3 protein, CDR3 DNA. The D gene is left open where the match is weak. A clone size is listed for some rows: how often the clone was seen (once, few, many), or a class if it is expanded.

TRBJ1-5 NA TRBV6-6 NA CASIRERRVNSNQPQHF TGTGCCAGCATTCGGGAAAGACGGGTAAATAGCAATCAGCCCCAGCATTTT
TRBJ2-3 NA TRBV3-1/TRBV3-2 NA CASSTGTYTDTQYF TGTGCCAGCAGCACCGGGACTTACACAGATACGCAGTATTTT
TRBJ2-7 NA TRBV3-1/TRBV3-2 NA CASSAHSGEQYF TGTGCCAGCAGCGCCCATTCAGGGGAGCAGTACTTC
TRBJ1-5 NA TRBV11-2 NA CASSLDRGSNQPQHF TGTGCCAGCAGCTTAGACAGGGGCAGCAATCAGCCCCAGCATTTT
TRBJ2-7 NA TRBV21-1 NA CASSPRSGQYRSYEQYF TGTGCCAGCAGCCCCCGGTCGGGACAGTACCGCTCCTACGAGCAGTACTTC
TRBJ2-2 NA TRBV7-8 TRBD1 CASSRQGANTGELFF TGTGCCAGCAGCCGACAGGGGGCGAACACCGGGGAGCTGTTTTTT
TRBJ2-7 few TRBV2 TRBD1 CASTRDRVLYEQYF TGTGCCAGCACCCGGGACAGGGTACTCTACGAGCAGTACTTC
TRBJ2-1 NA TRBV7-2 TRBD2 CASSLRLAGGPQQFF TGTGCCAGCAGCTTAAGACTAGCGGGGGGACCCCAGCAGTTCTTC
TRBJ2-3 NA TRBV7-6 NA CASSLAGASTDTQYF TGTGCCAGCAGCTTAGCAGGGGCCTCGACAGATACGCAGTATTTT
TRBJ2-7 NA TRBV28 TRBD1 CASRKTGAYEQYF TGTGCCAGCAGGAAGACAGGGGCCTACGAGCAGTACTTC
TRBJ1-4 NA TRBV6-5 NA CASSYSSGAGEKLFF TGTGCCAGCAGTTACTCTAGCGGGGCTGGTGAAAAACTGTTTTTT
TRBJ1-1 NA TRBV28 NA CASSFLGAAEAFF TGTGCCAGCAGTTTTTTAGGGGCCGCTGAAGCTTTCTTT
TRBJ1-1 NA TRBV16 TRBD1 CASSHRGRNTEAFF TGTGCCAGCAGCCACAGGGGGAGGAACACTGAAGCTTTCTTT
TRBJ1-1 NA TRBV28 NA CASSLMEVSEAFF TGTGCCAGCAGTTTAATGGAGGTCTCTGAAGCTTTCTTT
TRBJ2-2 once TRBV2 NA CAGSKEGPFMRTNTGELFF TGTGCCGGAAGTAAGGAGGGACCCTTTATGCGCACGAACACCGGGGAGCTGTTTTTT
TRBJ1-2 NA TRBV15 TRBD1 CATSRGQGGYGYTF TGTGCCACCAGCAGGGGACAGGGAGGTTATGGCTACACCTTC
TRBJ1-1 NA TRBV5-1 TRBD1 CASSLTTGGPEAFF TGCGCCAGCAGCTTGACGACAGGGGGTCCTGAAGCTTTCTTT
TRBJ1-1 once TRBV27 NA CASSLLGVNTEAFF TGTGCCAGCAGTTTATTAGGGGTTAACACTGAAGCTTTCTTT